This T cell receptor (beta chain) emerged from a study of beta chain features in type 1 diabetes (dated by TCRdb to 2016 to 2018). Study-wide context: Mean age, gender distribution, total cell number and subset yield were not different between patients and healthy donors. A total of approximately 99,000,000 sorted cells were examined across all samples, and RNA yield correlated strongly with the number of cells per subset. The study compared TCRB repertoires of sorted circulating CD4+ T cell subsets between recently diagnosed type 1 diabetes patients and matched healthy donors. Regulatory and stem cell-like memory subsets were obtained from only 8 patients and roughly 8 healthy donors, while naive and central memory subsets were obtained from all 30 or so donors.

Details on this clone: What antigen it recognizes has not been identified. There are no base qualities to consult, and no much larger clone falls within one base.

A single peripheral blood draw of around 0.11 L on average was collected from each donor into heparinised tubes. Using a panel that included CD45RO, CCR7, CD25, CD127, CD95 and CD27, naive, central memory, regulatory and stem cell-like memory CD4+ T cells were sorted on a BD FACSAria II. A purity above 95% was achieved for all sorted populations. PBMCs were separated immediately by Lymphoprep density gradient centrifugation and were stained directly, without being cultured. Samples were stained and sorted in pairs, with one healthy donor and one patient per experiment, so that batch effects were minimized. The CDR3 sequence holds 13 residues, the cysteine and phenylalanine included. Only the CDR3 part of the read is kept: 39 bases, read in frame from the first base. Trimming costs V 3 bases and J 6 bases, and their ends lie 11 bases apart. Per the germline V gene, KGHSH is the CDR1 and LQKENI is the CDR2.

All of the isolated RNA was reverse transcribed with the High Capacity cDNA Reverse Transcription Kit, so expressed TCRB transcripts were sequenced. Naive, central memory and regulatory T cell samples underwent deep immunoSEQ sequencing, averaging about 3.5 million total reads per sample. Sorted cells were lysed in RLT buffer, and RNA was extracted using DNase-treated RNeasy Micro or Mini kits according to cell number. To prevent cross-contamination, every cell subset was processed on its own, while patient and healthy donor samples were processed together. The immunoSEQ multiplex PCR was used to amplify TCRB sequences from cDNA, generating 87-bp fragments that spanned the CDR3 region. Sequencing of the amplicons was performed on the Illumina HiSeq platform. In the source study's methods: PCR bias was computationally corrected using synthetic template baselines, reads within Hamming distance 2 were collapsed, and singletons that could not be merged were discarded. By aligning reads against IMGT, V, D and J genes, CDR3 length, and insertions or deletions at six rearrangement sites were assigned. Clonotype counts were normalized to sorted cell number within each subset before computing true diversity and Gini coefficients with the tcR R package. The overlap coefficient, calculated on TCRB nucleotide sequences, was used to quantify repertoire sharing. This is the immuneACCESS table as TCRdb keeps it, with only in-frame sequences that have V and J called. A part of the clones is gone; compared with another copy, unresolved V genes explain less than half, and the rest is unexplained. Clonal size and the V and J genes are those of that table, whereas D and trimming came from the DNA. For this sample the table gives about 40,000 clones, of which 49% were detected only once. Roughly 0.7% of the sample belongs to the ten largest clones.

Overall study outcomes, separate from this receptor: A moderate but significant shortening of TCRB CDR3 length was observed in type 1 diabetes patients in all four CD4+ subsets. Because cDNA was sequenced instead of genomic DNA, highly expressing activated cells could be over-represented, though the groups showed no difference in activation or CD3 levels. Naive, central memory and regulatory TCRB repertoires appeared to be more alike among patients than among healthy donors. At VDJ recombination sites, type 1 diabetes patients had fewer insertions and more deleted nucleotides, which implies abnormalities in thymic rearrangement. Because small numbers of individuals were included in the HLA sub-analyses, any influence of HLA type on TCRB rearrangement was left unresolved. Shorter templates might be favored by PCR, yet because patient and control samples were amplified and corrected together, any such skew would affect both groups equally.

The sample was central memory CD4+ T cells from blood. The V and J genes are TRBV18 and TRBJ1-2, and TRBD1 may be the D gene, going by 6 matching bases. The TCR comes from a woman between 18 and 29 years old in good health. The CDR3 protein sequence reads: CASSPGTFDGYTF. The sequence in DNA is TGTGCCAGCTCACCTGGGACATTTGATGGCTACACCTTC.